Below, one T cell receptor beta chain is given with its context. Its antigen is undetermined. This record belongs to a study of shared clonotypes between healthy human individuals. Study findings and constraints: Blood alone was sampled, and tissue repertoires likely differ.

TCRdb's copy holds only in-frame clones and misses some; the assay was immunoSEQ multiplex PCR. In the table there are roughly 1 million clones, around 82% of which are singletons. Germline trimming cut 0 bases from V and 2 bases from J; bases unmatched to any gene: 4. The V gene's germline CDR1 is LGHNA and CDR2 YNFKEQ. This CDR3 contains 16 residues. The sequence was collected from a man younger than 35 in good health. Some clones in this sample may be carry-over from other donors' samples. The sample taken for sequencing was memory CD4+ T cells from PBMCs. This sample's subset: CD45RA-negative fraction. This chain uses TRBV4-2 with TRBJ1-3, with 7 positions matching TRBD1. The CDR3 DNA follows: TGTGCCAGCAGCCAAGACAGACAGGGTCCTGGAAACACCATATATTTT. Translating it yields CASSQDRQGPGNTIYF.